Sequencing of this T cell receptor (beta chain) was carried out in a study of blood T cell repertoires in COVID-19. Overall study context: Donors in the United States, Italy and Spain gave samples during acute or convalescent COVID-19. Nucleic acid was either cDNA or gDNA, and it came from T cells, B-cell-depleted T cells, or PBMCs.

Original processing methods: Using reference gene primer amplification, nucleated cell counts were estimated. Data came from immunoSEQ multiplex PCR; TCRdb stores just in-frame clones and leaves some out. For V, J and clone size, that table is used; D and trimming come from the DNA. Among 200,000 to 250,000 clones listed, about nine tenths were seen once. CDR3 size: 14 residues. V gave up 5 bases and J gave up 7 bases, with 14 bases separating them. Germline V gene sequence: CDR1 LNHDA, CDR2 SQIVND (reference sequence). V gene TRBV19 combines with J gene TRBJ1-4; D perhaps matches TRBD1 (5 bases). This clonotype was obtained from a woman in her 50s with acute or convalescent COVID-19. The specimen was peripheral blood. CDR3 in amino acids: CASSPGTGGEKLFF. The CDR3 DNA reads TGTGCCAGTAGTCCCGGGACGGGGGGTGAAAAACTGTTTTTT. Combining the CDR3 with reference TRBV19 and TRBJ1-4 gives the whole variable domain DGGITQSPKYLFRKEGQNVTLSCEQNLNHDAMYWYRQDPGQGLRLIYYSQIVNDFQKGDIAEGYSVSREKKESFPLTVTSAQKNPTAFYLCASSPGTGGEKLFFGSGTQLSVL.